The present TCR beta chain was sequenced within a study of neoadjuvant anti-PD-1 for oral cavity cancer. Described time point: after neoadjuvant nivolumab, at surgical resection. The patients had HPV-negative, locally advanced oral cavity squamous cell carcinoma. PBMCs were not maintained or expanded in culture before analysis. This table comes from immunoSEQ multiplex PCR, and its TCRdb copy is limited to in-frame clones, with some not included. The sample includes about 14,000 clones, about 71% seen only once; the top ten take 2.5% to 3%. Germline CDR1 reads MNHEY; CDR2 reads SVGAGI. Between the trimmed V and J ends, which lost 2 bases and 7 bases, there was a span of 17 bases. This CDR3 has 16 amino acids.

The V and J genes are TRBV6-5 and TRBJ2-2; D remains unclear. Sequences were derived from PBMCs, sampled after nivolumab (anti-PD-1) treatment. The receptor comes from a person aged 35 to 85 with oral cavity squamous cell carcinoma. The CDR3 loop reads CASSYGYSTPHGELFF. Written as DNA, the CDR3 is TGTGCCAGCAGTTACGGCTATTCAACCCCCCACGGGGAGCTGTTTTTT.